This T cell receptor beta chain was profiled in a study of beta chain features in type 1 diabetes. Reverse transcription of all isolated RNA meant that expressed TCRB transcripts were sequenced. Sequencing used immunoSEQ multiplex PCR; TCRdb keeps in-frame clones, though not all of them. The sample lists 900,000 or so clones; about 17% were seen once. Purity above 98% was achieved in all sorted populations. This CDR3 spans 15 amino acids. V lost 3 bases to trimming and J lost 1 base; unmatched junction nucleotides: 5. The germline gives CDR1 SGHRS, CDR2 YFSETQ. General study results and limits: For patients, the naive, central memory and Treg TCRB repertoires appeared more alike than for healthy donors.

Note on this clone: The antigen is unknown.

The source material was naive CD4+ T cells from blood. The clonotype was recovered from a woman under 30 in good health. V gene TRBV5-1 combines with J gene TRBJ2-5; 8 nucleotides align to TRBD1. The CDR3 reads CASSWGQVGQETQYF. CDR3 coding DNA: TGCGCCAGCAGCTGGGGACAGGTTGGCCAAGAGACCCAGTACTTC.